This entry lists 5 T cell receptor beta chains sequenced from one sample in a study of T cells in Graves' hyperthyroidism and ophthalmopathy (dated by TCRdb to between 2017 and 2020). The library was made by multiplex PCR. Sequencing relied on an Illumina HiSeq 2000. TCR beta CDR3 regions were amplified from RNA transcripts. For the first round of RT-PCR on the TCR CDR3, the HTBI primer set was used together with the Qiagen OneStep RT-PCR kit. In TCRdb, the public reads were trimmed at Q25 with fastp and aligned with MiXCR, with productive beta chains retained. Rows merge per CDR3 protein into single entries with the most common DNA and genes. This sample is represented by 160,000 or so distinct CDR3 sequences; roughly 10% of them were singletons. The ten largest clones represent over 20% of the sample. Sequencing was carried out using blood. These receptors were taken from a woman aged 18-35 years with Graves' hyperthyroidism that later progressed to Graves' ophthalmopathy.

This clonotype was observed a single time. The V call is TRBV4-2, the J call TRBJ2-2; 12 nucleotides align to TRBD2. The CDR3 runs to 17 residues. CDR1 and CDR2 from the germline V gene are LGHNA and YNFKEQ. Trimming removed 0 bases from V and 7 bases from J; junction bases left unmatched: 6. The CDR3 loop reads CASSQDRLAGVVGELFF. DNA for the CDR3: TGTGCCAGCAGCCAAGATCGACTAGCGGGGGTGGTCGGGGAGCTGTTTTTT.

There are many counts of this clonotype. The V gene is TRBV20-1, the J gene TRBJ2-7; 8 bases match TRBD1. V trimming: 6 bases; J trimming: 0 bases; junction bases outside the gene matches: 16. Germline CDR1 and CDR2: DFQATT and SNEGSKA (reference sequence). The CDR3 runs 17 residues. The CDR3 loop reads CSALRGRVGGSSYEQYF. The CDR3 coding sequence is TGCAGTGCACTCAGGGGGCGCGTCGGGGGAAGCTCCTACGAGCAGTACTTC.

This clonotype showed up many times. The chain couples TRBV11-2 to TRBJ2-7, with D perhaps matching TRBD2 (5 bases). This CDR3 has 11 residues. Between the trimmed V and J ends, which lost 5 bases and 7 bases, there was a span of 9 bases. Germline CDR1 SGHAT, CDR2 FQNNGV. This CDR3 reads CASSGREEQYF. As DNA, the CDR3 is TGTGCCAGCAGCGGGAGAGAGGAGCAGTACTTC.

This clonotype was recorded at least ten times. This sequence joins TRBV12-3 or TRBV12-4 and TRBJ1-2; TRBD1 agrees at 10 bases. The CDR3 spans 17 residues. V lost 5 bases, J lost 4 bases, and 13 bases stayed unmatched. Here the CDR3 DNA reads TGTGCCAGCAGTCTACGACAGGGGGCCCGTTCGATCTATGGCTACACCTTC. Its protein is CASSLRQGARSIYGYTF.

This clonotype has ten or more counts. This chain uses TRBV6-1 with TRBJ1-2; 7 bases are shared with TRBD1. CDR3 length: 13 amino acids. V gave up 6 bases and J gave up 8 bases; unmatched junction bases: 9. From germline, CDR1 is MNHNS and CDR2 SASEGT. CDR3 coding DNA: TGTGCCAGCAGCGAGACAGGGAGGGAAGGCTACACCTTC. It is translated as CASSETGREGYTF.